Below, 23 T cell receptor beta chains from the same sample are listed, as sequenced in a study of read filtering for tumor transcriptome and immune sequencing. From about 0.4 ug of RNA, a library with molecular barcoded alpha/delta and beta/gamma adaptors was made. Using its own MiXCR run on the reads, TCRdb lists one record per CDR3 protein. The repertoire holds 100,000 to 150,000 distinct CDR3 sequences, with 13% as singletons. Sequencing was performed on a population of CD138-negative cells sorted from bone marrow. These receptors came from a donor at least 40 years old with multiple myeloma.

V and J are TRBV28 and TRBJ2-5, with D perhaps assigned TRBD1 or TRBD2 (6 bases each). This CDR3 is built from 15 residues. Germline lookup yields CDR1 MDHEN and CDR2 SYDVKM. Trimming left V 5 bases short and J 4 bases short, with 17 bases between. The CDR3 region has the DNA TGTGCCAGCAGTCCAGCCCTCGGGGGCCGAGAGACCCAGTACTTC. Translation: CASSPALGGRETQYF.

This clonotype occurred a few times. The gene calls are TRBV28 and TRBJ2-7; TRBD1 matches 8 bases. The CDR3 contains 14 residues. Germline-derived CDR1 and CDR2 are MDHEN and SYDVKM. The ends lost 6 bases at V and 4 bases at J; junction bases unmatched: 8. DNA for the CDR3: TGTGCCAGCAGGCGGACAGGGCCAAATTACGAGCAGTACTTC. Translated, it gives CASRRTGPNYEQYF.

This clonotype was seen repeatedly, ten times or more. The J gene is TRBJ2-7, the V gene TRBV27; 7 nucleotides agree with TRBD2. The V gene's germline CDR1 is MNHEY and CDR2 SMNVEV (reference sequence). This CDR3 contains 15 residues. The junction had 8 bases not matched to a gene; V was cut back by 6 bases and J by 0 bases. This CDR3 reads CASRDEAGSSYEQYF. The CDR3 DNA reads TGTGCCAGCAGGGACGAAGCGGGGAGCTCCTACGAGCAGTACTTC.

As for this clonotype: No conserved phenylalanine or tryptophan ends this CDR3, so it is likely a read error. V usage is TRBV12-3 or TRBV12-4 and J usage is TRBJ2-5, with 7 bases identical to TRBD2. The CDR3 contains 15 residues. With 3 bases clipped from V and 5 bases from J, the junction kept 9 bases outside the gene matches. The CDR3 here is CASSLTREGGETQYL. The CDR3, as DNA: TGTGCCAGCAGTTTGACTAGGGAGGGAGGTGAGACCCAGTACCTC.

This clonotype came up many times. The chain carries TRBV7-2 and TRBJ2-7; D possibly corresponds to TRBD2 (6 bases). This CDR3 has 14 residues. The germline CDR1 and CDR2 sequences are SGHTA and FQGNSA. Trimming took 0 bases from V and 4 from J, leaving 10 bases between them. The DNA for the CDR3 is TGTGCCAGCAGCTTAGCCGGGAGTTTGTACGAGCAGTACTTC. This translates into CASSLAGSLYEQYF.

This clonotype occurred many times. This chain uses TRBV5-4 with TRBJ2-1, with 11 bases identical to TRBD2. Germline loops: CDR1 SGHNT, CDR2 YYREEE (reference sequence). The CDR3 contains 15 residues. The V gene end was trimmed by 3 bases and the J gene end by 4 bases; junction bases not matched to a gene: 3. CDR3 loop: CASSSGLAEYNEQFF. CDR3 DNA sequence: TGTGCCAGCAGCTCGGGACTAGCGGAGTACAATGAGCAGTTCTTC.

This clonotype has a count of ten or more. This rearrangement joins TRBV3-1 to TRBJ1-3; D uncertain. CDR3 length equals 15 residues. V gave up 1 base and J gave up 2 bases, with 9 bases separating them. Germline V gene lookup returns CDR1 LGHDT and CDR2 YNNKEL (reference sequence). The CDR3 reads CASSQGRVPGNTIYF. CDR3 in DNA: TGTGCCAGCAGCCAAGGACGGGTACCTGGAAACACCATATATTTT.

About this clonotype itself: Just one base apart from a much larger clone, this may be a read error. The rearrangement joins TRBV9 to TRBJ2-5, with a weak D call TRBD2 (5 bases). The CDR3 totals 15 residues. CDR1 SGDLS and CDR2 YYNGEE come from the germline V gene. The V gene lost 4 bases and the J gene lost 1 base, with 14 bases spanning the gap. The CDR3 nucleotides are TGTGCCAGCAGCCCCCGGAGCGGACCCCAAGAGACCCAGTACTTC. Encoded protein: CASSPRSGPQETQYF.

The V and J genes are TRBV21-1 and TRBJ2-4; the table's D call, TRBD2, was not checked against the DNA. TRBV21-1 is given as a pseudogene. The CDR3 runs to 15 residues. The CDR3 sequence: CASSLRRDFKTIQYF. The CDR3 bases are TGTGCCAGCAGCCTTCGCCGGGACTTCAAAACCATTCAGTACTTC.

This clonotype appeared many times. The V gene is TRBV29-1, the J gene TRBJ2-7, with 10 nucleotides matching TRBD2. Germline assignment: CDR1 SQVTM and CDR2 ANQGSEA. This CDR3 has 15 amino acids. Trimming at V came to 4 bases and at J to 6 bases, leaving 12 bases not matched to a gene. CDR3 protein: CSVVGGIAGGVEQYF. DNA for the CDR3: TGCAGCGTTGTGGGTGGAATAGCGGGAGGTGTCGAGCAGTACTTC.

There are many counts of this clonotype. The rearrangement links TRBV20-1 to TRBJ2-1; 10 bases agree with TRBD2. Germline CDR1 reads DFQATT; CDR2 reads SNEGSKA (reference sequence). The CDR3 extends over 15 amino acids. The V segment lost 2 bases and the J segment 2 bases; nucleotides outside the gene matches: 3. The CDR3 loop is CSARSGTSAYNEQFF. In DNA, the CDR3 is TGCAGTGCTAGATCCGGGACTAGCGCCTACAATGAGCAGTTCTTC.

In its sample, this clonotype was seen a few times. A much larger clone lies one base from this, so it may be a read error. The chain carries TRBV4-1 and TRBJ2-1; perhaps TRBD2 as D (6 bases). Trimming stripped 0 bases from V and 5 bases from J, with 14 bases between. The CDR3 is made up of 16 amino acids. Germline values: CDR1 MGHRA, CDR2 YSYEKL. The CDR3 reads CASSQDGASADNEQFF. Written as DNA, the CDR3 is TGCGCCAGCAGCCAAGACGGGGCTAGCGCCGACAATGAGCAGTTCTTC.

This clonotype was recorded many times. V usage is TRBV29-1 and J usage is TRBJ2-1, with TRBD1 matching over 8 bases. This CDR3 region has 14 residues. The V gene's germline CDR1 is SQVTM and CDR2 ANQGSEA. The V gene end was trimmed by 7 bases and the J gene end by 3 bases; junction bases not matched to a gene: 8. CDR3 region: CSGSTGVGYNEQFF. The CDR3 region has the DNA TGCAGCGGGTCGACAGGGGTAGGCTACAATGAGCAGTTCTTC.

The sample holds many counts of this clonotype. The rearrangement joins TRBV30 to TRBJ2-3; D ambiguous. The CDR3 totals 14 residues. CDR1 is GTSNPN and CDR2 is SVGIG in the germline V gene (reference sequence). The V gene lost 1 base and the J gene lost 2 bases, with 10 bases spanning the gap. The CDR3 reads CAWSAARYTDTQYF. CDR3 sequence (DNA): TGTGCCTGGAGTGCGGCCCGTTACACAGATACGCAGTATTTT.

This clonotype was recorded many times. V gene TRBV12-3 or TRBV12-4 combines with J gene TRBJ1-2; D possibly corresponds to TRBD1 (6 bases). V dropped 3 bases and J dropped 3 bases, with 11 bases sitting between them. This CDR3 is built from 14 residues. The DNA for the CDR3 is TGTGCCAGCAGTTTGGGCAGGGGAGACTATGGCTACACCTTC. Its protein is CASSLGRGDYGYTF.

In this sample, this clonotype turned up many times. The J gene is TRBJ2-7, the V gene TRBV5-4; no clear D gene. V was trimmed by 0 bases and J by 6 bases, leaving 10 bases between them. CDR3 size: 13 residues. CDR1 is SGHNT and CDR2 is YYREEE in the germline V gene (reference sequence). The DNA for the CDR3 is TGTGCCAGCAGCTTGGTTGGTGGGCCCGAGCAGTACTTC. This translates into CASSLVGGPEQYF.

This clonotype was seen a few times. This rearrangement joins TRBV7-2 to TRBJ2-3, with 9 bases lining up with TRBD2. Germline V gene sequence: CDR1 SGHTA, CDR2 FQGNSA. J lost 6 bases, V lost 1 base, and 11 bases had no gene match. CDR3 length equals 17 residues. The CDR3 spells CASSLEGAGGPADTQYF. The CDR3 DNA reads as TGTGCCAGCAGCTTAGAGGGCGCGGGAGGGCCGGCCGATACGCAGTATTTT.

V gene TRBV27 combines with J gene TRBJ1-3; unclear D gene. V was pared by 0 bases and J by 3 bases, with 3 bases between. This CDR3 is built from 13 residues. Germline loops: CDR1 MNHEY, CDR2 SMNVEV (reference sequence). CDR3 bases: TGTGCCAGCAGTTTATCGAGTGGAAACACCATATATTTT. Translated, it gives CASSLSSGNTIYF.

This clonotype was seen at least ten times. The chain recombines TRBV13 with TRBJ2-7; either TRBD1 or TRBD2 may fit D (5 bases each). The germline gives CDR1 PRHDT, CDR2 FYEKMQ (reference sequence). The CDR3 has 14 residues. V dropped 5 bases and J dropped 5 bases, with 16 bases sitting between them. As DNA, the CDR3 is TGTGCCAGCAGCGAGGGGACGTCAGCCCACGAGCAGTACTTC. This translates into CASSEGTSAHEQYF.

This clonotype was seen repeatedly, ten times or more. This chain connects TRBV29-1 to TRBJ2-1, with 9 bases identical to TRBD1. Germline CDR1 reads SQVTM; CDR2 reads ANQGSEA. This CDR3 is built from 17 residues. Trimming cost V 7 bases and J 7 bases; bases outside gene matches: 20. CDR3 sequence (DNA): TGCAGCGCCTTTGACGGGGGATGGACAGGGGTGGAAAATGAGCAGTTCTTC. Translated, it gives CSAFDGGWTGVENEQFF.

This clonotype showed up many times. The chain joins TRBV7-9 to TRBJ1-1; the D gene is possibly TRBD1 (5 bases). V lost 1 base and J 1 base, leaving 16 bases between the germline ends. The CDR3 extends over 17 amino acids. CDR1 and CDR2 (germline): SEHNR, FQNEAQ (reference sequence). CDR3 residues: CASSLVWGRDGNTEAFF. The CDR3 nucleotides read TGTGCCAGCAGCTTAGTGTGGGGCAGGGACGGGAACACTGAAGCTTTCTTT.

This clonotype was recorded at least ten times. This chain connects TRBV5-1 to TRBJ2-1; tentative D call: TRBD2 (6 bases). V lost 0 bases and J lost 7, with 17 bases in between. This CDR3 region has 16 residues. CDR1 and CDR2 (germline): SGHRS, YFSETQ. CDR3 sequence (DNA): TGCGCCAGCAGCTTGGGAGCCCTAGCCCGGGGGAATGAGCAGTTCTTC. Its translation: CASSLGALARGNEQFF.

This clonotype appeared many times. The rearrangement uses TRBV12-3 or TRBV12-4 and TRBJ2-7; TRBD1 agrees at 7 bases. The CDR3 is 14 residues long. Germline trimming cut 4 bases from V and 1 base from J; bases unmatched to any gene: 4. The CDR3 sequence is CASSWDRMSYEQYF. The CDR3, as DNA: TGTGCCAGCAGTTGGGACAGAATGTCCTACGAGCAGTACTTC.